Listed below are T cell receptor beta chains from one sample, sequenced in a study of shared clonotypes between healthy human individuals. Measured with immunoSEQ multiplex PCR; TCRdb has only the in-frame clones, and not every one. The table records about 2.3 million clones, about 90% of them present only once. Sequencing was carried out using naive CD4+ T cells from PBMCs. The origin of the receptors is a man younger than 35 in good health. Some clones in this sample may be carry-over from other donors' samples. Both conserved end residues are part of each CDR3. The D gene is left open where the match is weak. The size entry is marked missing in some rows and otherwise reads once, few, many or a size class.

.,TRBJ2-5,.,TRBV29-1,CSVEDIGEETQYF,TGCAGCGTTGAAGATATCGGGGAAGAGACCCAGTACTTC
.,TRBJ1-1,.,TRBV28,CASRNRQANTNTEAFF,TGTGCCAGCAGAAATCGACAGGCTAATACGAACACTGAAGCTTTCTTT
.,TRBJ1-3,.,TRBV7-9,CASRLGQSSGNTIYF,TGTGCCAGCAGGTTAGGACAGAGCTCTGGAAACACCATATATTTT
.,TRBJ2-1,.,TRBV7-3,CASSLDTGVYNEQFF,TGTGCCAGCAGCTTAGACACGGGCGTCTACAATGAGCAGTTCTTC
.,TRBJ1-5,TRBD1,TRBV6-6,CASSPGTGFSNQPQHF,TGTGCCAGCAGTCCCGGGACAGGGTTCAGCAATCAGCCCCAGCATTTT
few,TRBJ1-5,TRBD1,TRBV28,CASSLRQGGQPQHF,TGTGCCAGCAGTTTACGACAGGGAGGTCAGCCCCAGCATTTT
.,TRBJ1-1,.,TRBV10-1,CATSTGQTEAFF,TGCGCCACCTCCACGGGGCAAACTGAAGCTTTCTTT
.,TRBJ1-1,.,TRBV6-5,CASRYGVNTEAFF,TGTGCCAGCAGATATGGGGTAAACACTGAAGCTTTCTTT
once,TRBJ2-1,TRBD2,TRBV9,CASSRGGIYNEQFF,TGTGCCAGCAGCCGGGGAGGGATTTACAATGAGCAGTTCTTC
.,TRBJ2-5,.,TRBV29-1,CSVEAGRRETQYF,TGCAGCGTTGAAGCAGGGAGACGTGAGACCCAGTACTTC
.,TRBJ1-1,.,TRBV5-1,CASSLGRDGYTEAFF,TGCGCCAGCAGCCTCGGAAGGGACGGGTATACTGAAGCTTTCTTT
.,TRBJ2-2,TRBD1,TRBV5-1,CASMTGTGNTGELFF,TGCGCCAGTATGACCGGGACAGGGAACACCGGGGAGCTGTTTTTT
.,TRBJ2-1,TRBD1,TRBV5-4,CASSSAGQGNNEQFF,TGTGCCAGCAGCTCCGCCGGACAGGGAAACAATGAGCAGTTCTTC
.,TRBJ2-7,.,TRBV7-2,CASSLVSLGSSRHEQYF,TGTGCCAGCAGCTTAGTCAGTTTGGGGAGTTCCCGACACGAGCAGTACTTC
.,TRBJ2-7,.,TRBV7-2,CASSSFRGAYEQYF,TGTGCCAGCAGCTCCTTTAGAGGGGCCTACGAGCAGTACTTC
.,TRBJ2-4,.,TRBV28,CASSLRNLGNIQYF,TGTGCCAGCAGTTTAAGGAATTTGGGGAACATTCAGTACTTC
once,TRBJ2-5,.,TRBV9,CASSPRGSGETQYF,TGTGCCAGCAGCCCCCGGGGGTCTGGAGAGACCCAGTACTTC
.,TRBJ1-2,.,TRBV5-1,CASSPGLQRDGYTF,TGCGCCAGCAGCCCGGGACTACAAAGGGATGGCTACACCTTC
.,TRBJ1-3,TRBD1,TRBV19,CASRPRQGVSGNTIYF,TGTGCCAGTAGGCCACGACAGGGGGTCTCTGGAAACACCATATATTTT
.,TRBJ2-3,.,TRBV29-1,CSDRPTDTQYF,TGCAGCGACCGACCCACAGATACGCAGTATTTT
.,TRBJ2-1,TRBD2,TRBV9,CASSATSGTYNEQFF,TGTGCCAGCAGCGCTACTAGCGGCACCTACAATGAGCAGTTCTTC
.,TRBJ2-4,.,TRBV28,CASSTWGALAKNIQYF,TGTGCCAGCAGCACCTGGGGCGCTCTAGCCAAAAACATTCAGTACTTC
once,TRBJ1-6,.,TRBV18,CASSPLDLEGSPLHF,TGTGCCAGCTCACCACTGGACCTAGAGGGGTCACCCCTCCACTTT
.,TRBJ2-7,.,TRBV19,CASTGRGDYEQYF,TGTGCCAGTACCGGACGGGGAGACTACGAGCAGTACTTC
many,TRBJ2-1,TRBD2,TRBV6-6,CASSYSTSVKYNEQFF,TGTGCCAGCAGTTACTCGACTAGCGTTAAATACAATGAGCAGTTCTTC
.,TRBJ2-5,.,TRBV7-3,CASSPGTPRAQYF,TGTGCCAGCAGCCCCGGGACCCCAAGGGCCCAGTACTTC
once,TRBJ2-3,TRBD2,TRBV7-2,CASTLLMASGIKYF,TGTGCCAGCACCCTACTAATGGCTAGCGGGATTAAGTATTTT
.,TRBJ1-4,.,TRBV18,CASSPRGTNEKLFF,TGTGCCAGCTCACCACGAGGAACTAATGAAAAACTGTTTTTT
.,TRBJ2-6,.,TRBV28,CASVSGANVLTF,TGTGCCAGCGTATCTGGGGCCAACGTCCTGACTTTC
.,TRBJ2-1,TRBD2,TRBV5-5,CASSFLAGSWNEQFF,TGTGCCAGCAGCTTTCTAGCGGGGTCCTGGAATGAGCAGTTCTTC
.,TRBJ1-2,.,TRBV28,CASSHSRLGPYGYTF,TGTGCCAGCAGCCACAGTAGACTGGGGCCCTATGGCTACACCTTC
.,TRBJ1-5,.,TRBV6-4,CASSEKTGERPQHF,TGTGCCAGCAGTGAAAAAACCGGGGAGAGGCCCCAGCATTTT
.,TRBJ1-1,TRBD1,TRBV6-5,CASMGQPNTEAFF,TGTGCCAGCATGGGACAGCCGAACACTGAAGCTTTCTTT
.,TRBJ2-3,.,TRBV5-1,CASSSLQGPDTQYF,TGCGCCAGCAGCTCCTTACAGGGCCCTGATACGCAGTATTTT
.,TRBJ2-1,TRBD2,TRBV11-3,CASSQTSGSYNEQFF,TGTGCCAGCAGCCAGACTAGCGGGAGCTACAATGAGCAGTTCTTC
.,TRBJ1-5,.,TRBV6-1,CASSEAPGLSNQPQHF,TGTGCCAGCAGTGAAGCCCCGGGTCTGAGCAATCAGCCCCAGCATTTT
.,TRBJ2-5,.,TRBV7-3,CASSLGRKPQETQYF,TGTGCCAGCAGCCTAGGCCGTAAGCCGCAAGAGACCCAGTACTTC
.,TRBJ2-1,.,TRBV5-1,CASSLGVGNEQFF,TGCGCCAGCAGCTTGGGGGTAGGGAATGAGCAGTTCTTC
.,TRBJ1-2,.,TRBV19,CASSIGEQTWTNNYGYTF,TGTGCCAGTAGTATAGGAGAACAGACTTGGACCAATAACTATGGCTACACCTTC
.,TRBJ2-3,TRBD1,TRBV5-4,CASSGTGGFSPDTQYF,TGTGCCAGCAGCGGGACAGGGGGTTTTTCCCCAGATACGCAGTATTTT